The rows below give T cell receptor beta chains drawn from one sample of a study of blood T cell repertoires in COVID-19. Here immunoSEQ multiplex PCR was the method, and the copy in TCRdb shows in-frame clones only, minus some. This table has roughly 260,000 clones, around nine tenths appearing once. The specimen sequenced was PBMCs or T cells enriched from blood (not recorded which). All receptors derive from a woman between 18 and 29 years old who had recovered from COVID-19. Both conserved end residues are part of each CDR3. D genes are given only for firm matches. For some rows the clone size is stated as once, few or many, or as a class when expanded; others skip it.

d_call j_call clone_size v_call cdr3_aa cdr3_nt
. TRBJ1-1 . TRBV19 CASRYGGPMNTEAFF TGTGCCAGTAGGTACGGGGGGCCCATGAACACTGAAGCTTTCTTT
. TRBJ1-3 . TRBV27 CASAPLESSGNTIYF TGTGCCAGCGCCCCCTTGGAGAGCTCTGGAAACACCATATATTTT
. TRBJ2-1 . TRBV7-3 CASSFAGDNEQFF TGTGCCAGCAGTTTCGCCGGGGACAATGAGCAGTTCTTC
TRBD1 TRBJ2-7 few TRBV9 CASSVGTGGFYEQYF TGTGCCAGCAGCGTAGGGACAGGGGGTTTTTACGAGCAGTACTTC
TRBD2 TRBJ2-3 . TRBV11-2 CASSLGPVSGGADTQYF TGTGCCAGCAGCTTAGGTCCCGTGAGCGGGGGTGCAGATACGCAGTATTTT
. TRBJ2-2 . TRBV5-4 CASSLVPGELFF TGTGCCAGCAGCTTGGTTCCGGGGGAGCTGTTTTTT
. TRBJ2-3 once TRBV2 CATGGLSTDTQYF TGTGCCACCGGGGGGCTTAGCACAGATACGCAGTATTTT
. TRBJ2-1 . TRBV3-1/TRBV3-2 CASSPVVTYNEQFF TGTGCCAGCAGCCCGGTCGTGACCTACAATGAGCAGTTCTTC
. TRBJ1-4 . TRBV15 CATSRERRTNEKLFF TGTGCCACCAGCAGAGAGAGGAGAACTAATGAAAAACTGTTTTTT
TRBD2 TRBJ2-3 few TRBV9 CASSVKRLAQRVDTQYF TGTGCCAGCAGCGTAAAGAGACTAGCGCAGAGGGTAGATACGCAGTATTTT
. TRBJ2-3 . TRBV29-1 CSETRVDTQYF TGCAGCGAGACCAGGGTGGATACGCAGTATTTT
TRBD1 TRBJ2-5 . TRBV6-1 CASSEGLGTGGVETQYF TGTGCCAGCAGTGAAGGGTTAGGGACAGGGGGCGTCGAGACCCAGTACTTC
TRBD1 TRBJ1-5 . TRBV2 CASRYTGTGMYSNQPQHF TGTGCCAGCAGGTACACCGGGACAGGGATGTATAGCAATCAGCCCCAGCATTTT
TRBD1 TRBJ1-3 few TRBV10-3 CAISSPMGTGPISSGNTIYF TGTGCCATCAGTTCCCCAATGGGGACAGGGCCAATCTCCTCTGGAAACACCATATATTTT
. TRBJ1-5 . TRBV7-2 CASSLYGEVSQPQHF TGTGCCAGCAGCTTATATGGGGAGGTCTCTCAGCCCCAGCATTTT
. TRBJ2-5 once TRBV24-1 CATSDLTPSGKTQYF TGTGCCACCAGTGATTTGACCCCGTCGGGGAAGACCCAGTACTTC
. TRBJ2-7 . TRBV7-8 CASSFDRFSYEQYF TGTGCCAGCAGCTTCGACAGGTTCTCCTACGAGCAGTACTTC
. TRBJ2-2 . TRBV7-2 CASSLVGRGSVSGELFF TGTGCCAGCAGCTTAGTCGGCAGGGGCTCGGTTTCTGGGGAGCTGTTTTTT
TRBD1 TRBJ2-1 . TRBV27 CASSLRSGTGARNEQFF TGTGCCAGCAGTTTGAGATCCGGGACAGGGGCGAGGAATGAGCAGTTCTTC
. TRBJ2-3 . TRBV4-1 CASSRPVGAPLGTDTQYF TGCGCCAGCAGCCGCCCTGTTGGGGCCCCATTGGGCACAGATACGCAGTATTTT
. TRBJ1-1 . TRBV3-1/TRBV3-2 CASSQVPRIGTEAFF TGTGCCAGCAGCCAAGTCCCGCGTATTGGCACTGAAGCTTTCTTT
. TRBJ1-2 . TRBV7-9 CASSLAYDYTYGYTF TGTGCCAGCAGCTTAGCTTACGACTACACGTATGGCTACACCTTC
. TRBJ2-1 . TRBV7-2 CASSPGMIARFHEQFF TGTGCCAGCAGCCCGGGGATGATAGCGAGATTCCATGAGCAGTTCTTC
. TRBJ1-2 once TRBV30 CAWSTGTSNYGYTF TGTGCCTGGAGTACGGGGACATCCAACTATGGCTACACCTTC
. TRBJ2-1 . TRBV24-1 CATSDTGTPASGVQFF TGTGCCACCAGTGACACCGGGACACCCGCTTCTGGGGTGCAGTTCTTC
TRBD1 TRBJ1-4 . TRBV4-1 CASSQPARDRGEKLFF TGCGCCAGCAGCCAACCTGCTAGGGACAGGGGTGAAAAACTGTTTTTT
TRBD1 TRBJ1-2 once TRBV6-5 CASSSGTGGSYGYTF TGTGCCAGCAGTTCCGGGACAGGGGGGTCCTATGGCTACACCTTC
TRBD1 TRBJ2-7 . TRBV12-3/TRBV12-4 CASSLDRLYEQYF TGTGCCAGCAGTTTGGACAGGCTTTACGAGCAGTACTTC